This T cell receptor beta chain was found in a study of control samples from healthy donors and cancer patients. The assay was immunoSEQ multiplex PCR, and TCRdb's table has in-frame clones only and misses some. The table has some 140,000 clones, roughly 91% seen once; the top ten hold 6% to 9.5%. From germline, CDR1 is SEHNR and CDR2 FQNEAQ (reference sequence). This CDR3 region has 16 residues. V shed 5 bases and J shed 0 bases, with 17 bases lying between them. The clonotype was recovered from a middle-aged man with head and neck cancer. The sample consisted of PBMCs. The chain carries TRBV7-9 and TRBJ2-7, with unresolved D. The CDR3 sequence is CASSPSVPLSSYEQYF. The CDR3 coding sequence is TGTGCCAGCAGCCCTTCAGTACCATTGAGCTCCTACGAGCAGTACTTC. Filled out from reference TRBV7-9 and TRBJ2-7, the complete variable domain reads DTGVSQNPRHKITKRGQNVTFRCDPISEHNRLYWYRQTLGQGPEFLTYFQNEAQLEKSRLLSDRFSAERPKGSFSTLEIQRTEQGDSAMYLCASSPSVPLSSYEQYFGPGTRLTVT.